The rows below give T cell receptor beta chains drawn from one sample of a study of early stage breast cancer tumors. The repertoire was sequenced with immunoSEQ multiplex PCR; TCRdb's copy has only in-frame clones and lacks some. Among 5,000 to 6,500 clones, under 70% were seen once, and the ten largest hold roughly an eighth. Specimen: normal breast tissue next to the tumor. All receptors come from a person in their sixties or seventies with breast cancer. Both conserved end residues are trimmed from each CDR3.

CDR3aa	v_gene
ASSASGRPYNEQF	TRBV9
ASSSITNTEAF	TRBV28
ASSFPPGNTEAF	TRBV11-2
ASRMDSYTGELF	TRBV11-2
ASSTAGGSYNEQF	TRBV6-4
ASSNQEYGYT	TRBV5-1
ASSFRTSGYNEQF	TRBV5-6
ASSQERGGLEGNEQF	TRBV4-3
ASASGVGNEQF	TRBV7-3
ASSLVFPQFPGEQY	TRBV7-2
ASSPYVGYEQY	TRBV28
ASSLGGKYQETQY	TRBV5-1
ASSISGDGYT	TRBV19
ASSDQGLADNEQF	TRBV6-4
ASGGTGQYNEQF	TRBV2
ASSPLGEQY	TRBV6-1
ASSEVGRNSGNTIY	TRBV28
AIRFPGQY	TRBV9
ASSQGLADTQY	TRBV7-9
ASSREGGQGAVSTEAF	TRBV2
ASSIVSGRQETQY	TRBV19
ASSKRLTETQY	TRBV28
AISELQGASRNGYT	TRBV10-3
ASRGQGDADTQY	TRBV10-1
ASSLIGESRGYT	TRBV5-1
ATKRVGAEAF	TRBV19
ASSIFRGEAF	TRBV19
ASSFFRADTQY	TRBV27
ASSQDEVTYNEQF	TRBV4-2
ASSLGGGGLYEQY	TRBV7-2
SVSSSNQPQH	TRBV29-1
ASSIGSGGPRETQY	TRBV19
ASSQDVGDLEKLF	TRBV7-6
ASSLGPVGGTGELF	TRBV11-3
ASSLLQETQY	TRBV5-1
ASSPGDTYTDTQY	TRBV9
ATSTRQTGARGYT	TRBV15
ASSMLGSGANVLT	TRBV19
ASRALTGGYEQY	TRBV2
ASSPPGLNEQF	TRBV28
ASSLAEQVDEAF	TRBV5-1
ASSTAWGLADTDTQY	TRBV28
AWRGGRSDNEQF	TRBV30
ASSQVGTPNTGELF	TRBV4-1
ASSASPGTGELF	TRBV6-4